The T cell receptor beta chain described here comes from a study of T cells in Graves' hyperthyroidism and ophthalmopathy (dated by TCRdb to the late 2010s). About the study as a whole: Peripheral blood samples were taken at initial diagnosis, before any treatment was given. A discovery cohort of about a hundred patients, roughly 40 with Graves' ophthalmopathy and approximately 55 with stable Graves' hyperthyroidism, was used to find distinguishing TCR V-J signatures. An independent validation cohort of fewer than 20 hyperthyroidism patients and approximately 15 patients who later progressed to ophthalmopathy tested prospective prediction of ophthalmopathy. The roughly 91 discovery patients were randomly divided into training and test sets at a 7:3 ratio. In addition, the study compared T-cell repertoires in thyroid tissue and in blood from over 5 Graves' hyperthyroidism patients. Following sampling, methimazole starting at 30 mg daily was given to hyperthyroidism patients, and high-dose intravenous methylprednisolone was given to ophthalmopathy patients. The paper reports TCR Vbeta CDR3 sequencing of roughly 140 peripheral blood samples: 43 ophthalmopathy, 70 to 85 hyperthyroidism and around 17 progressor patients. Points the paper makes about the study in general: Most expanded thyroid clonotypes (frequency above 0.001) were also detected in blood, suggesting blood repertoires may reflect thyroid immune responses. A 13 V-J signature model separated ophthalmopathy from stable hyperthyroidism, with about 88% sensitivity and around 84% specificity in cross-validation and 80%/75% in testing. During validation, the model predicted progression to ophthalmopathy a median of about 5.9 months ahead of onset, with just under 71% sensitivity and less than 85% specificity. No statistical method was used to set the sample size in advance, and investigators knew the group allocation.

This clonotype occurred many times. What this receptor recognizes is not known. No much larger clone exists at a distance of one base, and base qualities are not known. Per the germline V gene (reference sequence), LGHDT is the CDR1 and YNNKEL is the CDR2. The CDR3 starts with the cysteine, ends with the phenylalanine, and has 15 residues. This entry keeps only the CDR3 DNA: 45 bases, framed from base 1. The germline ends are 8 bases apart after V is trimmed by 1 base and J by 0 bases. The TCR beta CDR3 regions were amplified from RNA transcripts. A first-round RT-PCR of the TCR CDR3 used the HTBI primer set with the Qiagen OneStep RT-PCR kit. A second multiplex PCR round built the libraries, followed by size selection and purification. Paired-end sequencing of the libraries was performed with 100 bp reads on an Illumina HiSeq2000. The authors processed their data as follows. SOAPnuke was used to process the raw data, removing reads that contained adapters or uncalled bases, had a mean Phred below 15, or lacked an exact match to the constant primer or identifier. High-quality paired reads were merged using COPE v1.2.5, and each unique nucleotide sequence was defined as a clonotype. Clonotypes were aligned to IMGT TRBV, TRBD and TRBJ reference segments using MiTCR v1.1. Only V-J combinations with frequency above 0.0001, covering 98% to 99.2% of repertoires, were analysed. The TCS score was defined as F50 (clonal expansion) divided by E x V (chaos), with BLOSUM62-based TCRdist calculated between CDR3 peptides within each V-J. Welch's t-statistics and random forest reduced 514 V-J features to roughly 13, which were used in a naive Bayes classifier (R e1071). TCRdb itself trimmed the public reads at Q25 with fastp, ran MiXCR and retained productive beta chains. Identical CDR3 protein sequences are pooled into one entry, listed with their most common genes and DNA. What appears here as the V and J calls and clone size reflects TCRdb's work, not the paper's. This sample holds fewer than 500,000 distinct CDR3 sequences; roughly 15% were observed only once. The ten largest clones add up to around 19% of the sample.

Moderately to severely active disease, a Clinical Activity Score of at least 3, a NOSPECS grade of at least 4, and a duration under 3 months were present in ophthalmopathy patients. Any patient with an uncontrolled infection, another autoimmune disease, pregnancy or lactation was excluded. Diagnoses were established on the basis of clinical symptoms, serum thyroxine and TRAb, thyroid ultrasound, and orbital computed tomography. Ficoll-Paque density gradient centrifugation was used to isolate PBMCs from about 9.4 ml of fresh peripheral blood. Trizol reagent was used to extract total RNA, and RNA quality was then checked on an Agilent 2100 Bioanalyzer.

Recombination connected TRBV3-1 to TRBJ2-3, with the D segment identity uncertain. This clonotype originated in a woman aged 25-40 years with Graves' ophthalmopathy. Input material: blood. Here is the DNA: TGTGCCAGCAGCCAAGTCCTACCAAGCACAGATACGCAGTATTTT. This is translated as CASSQVLPSTDTQYF.